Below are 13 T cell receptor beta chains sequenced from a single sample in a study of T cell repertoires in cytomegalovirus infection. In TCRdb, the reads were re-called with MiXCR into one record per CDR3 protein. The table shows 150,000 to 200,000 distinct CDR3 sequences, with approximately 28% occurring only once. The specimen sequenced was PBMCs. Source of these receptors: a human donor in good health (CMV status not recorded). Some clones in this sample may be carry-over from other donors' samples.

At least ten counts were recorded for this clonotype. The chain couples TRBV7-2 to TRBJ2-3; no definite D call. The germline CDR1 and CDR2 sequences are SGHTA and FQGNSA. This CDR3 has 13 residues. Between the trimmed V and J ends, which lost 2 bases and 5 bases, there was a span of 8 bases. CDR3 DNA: TGTGCCAGCAGCTTACAGGAAGTAGATACGCAGTATTTT. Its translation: CASSLQEVDTQYF.

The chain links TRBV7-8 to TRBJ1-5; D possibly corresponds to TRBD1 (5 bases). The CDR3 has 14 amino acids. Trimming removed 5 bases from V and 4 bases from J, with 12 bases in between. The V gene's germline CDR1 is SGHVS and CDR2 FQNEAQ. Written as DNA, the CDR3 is TGTGCCAGCAGCCAACGGGGGACTAATCAGCCCCAGCATTTT. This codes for CASSQRGTNQPQHF.

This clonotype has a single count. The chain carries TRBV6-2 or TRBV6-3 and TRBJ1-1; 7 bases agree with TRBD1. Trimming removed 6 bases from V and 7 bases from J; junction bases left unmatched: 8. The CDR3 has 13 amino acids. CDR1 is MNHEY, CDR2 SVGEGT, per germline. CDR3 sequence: CASSLVDRVEAFF. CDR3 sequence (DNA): TGTGCCAGCAGCCTCGTTGACAGGGTTGAAGCTTTCTTT.

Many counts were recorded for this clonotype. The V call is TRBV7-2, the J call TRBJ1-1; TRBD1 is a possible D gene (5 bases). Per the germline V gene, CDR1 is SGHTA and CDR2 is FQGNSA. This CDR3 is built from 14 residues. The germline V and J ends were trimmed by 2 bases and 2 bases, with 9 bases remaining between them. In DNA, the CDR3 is TGTGCCAGCAGCTTATCAGGGAGAAACACTGAAGCTTTCTTT. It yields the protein CASSLSGRNTEAFF.

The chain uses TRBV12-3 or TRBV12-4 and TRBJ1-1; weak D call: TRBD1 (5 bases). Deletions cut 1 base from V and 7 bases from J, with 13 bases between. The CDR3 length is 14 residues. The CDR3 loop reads CASSLGHGAIEAFF. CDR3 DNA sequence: TGTGCCAGCAGTTTAGGACATGGGGCGATTGAAGCTTTCTTT.

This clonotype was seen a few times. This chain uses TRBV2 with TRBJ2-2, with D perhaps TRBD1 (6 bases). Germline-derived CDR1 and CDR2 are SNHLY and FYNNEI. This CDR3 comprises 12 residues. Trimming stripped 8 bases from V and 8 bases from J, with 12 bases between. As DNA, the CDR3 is TGTGCCAGCCATGGCGACAGGGGGGAGCTGTTTTTT. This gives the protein CASHGDRGELFF.

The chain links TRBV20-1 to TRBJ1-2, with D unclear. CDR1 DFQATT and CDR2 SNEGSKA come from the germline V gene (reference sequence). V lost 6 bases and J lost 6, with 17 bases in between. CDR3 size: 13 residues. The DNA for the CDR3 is TGCAGTGCCACGGACTTAAAGGCGGATGGCTACACCTTC. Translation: CSATDLKADGYTF.

DNA for the CDR3: TGTGCCAGCACCCAGCGGGGGGCTGTAGCCAAAAACATTCAGTACTTC. It encodes CASTQRGAVAKNIQYF. The chain is built from TRBV6-2 or TRBV6-3 and TRBJ2-4; 9 nucleotides line up with TRBD2. CDR3 length equals 16 residues. Losses at the gene ends were 7 bases for V and 0 bases for J; bases not matched to a gene: 7. The germline CDR1 and CDR2 sequences are MNHEY and SVGEGT.

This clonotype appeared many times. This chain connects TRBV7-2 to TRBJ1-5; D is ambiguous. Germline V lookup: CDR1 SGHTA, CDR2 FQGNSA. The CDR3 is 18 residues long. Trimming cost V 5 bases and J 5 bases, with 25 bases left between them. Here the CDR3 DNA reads TGTGCCAGCAGCCGACCAGGCGGCCGGAGACTGAATGATCAGCCCCAGCATTTT. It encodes CASSRPGGRRLNDQPQHF.

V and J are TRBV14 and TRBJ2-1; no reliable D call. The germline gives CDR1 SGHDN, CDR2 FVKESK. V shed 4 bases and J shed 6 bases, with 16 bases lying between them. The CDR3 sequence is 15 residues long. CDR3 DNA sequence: TGTGCCAGCAGCCTACGGATCCTAGACGGCAATGAGCAGTTCTTC. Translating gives CASSLRILDGNEQFF. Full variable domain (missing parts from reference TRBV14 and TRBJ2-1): EAGVTQFPSHSVIEKGQTVTLRCDPISGHDNLYWYRRVMGKEIKFLLHFVKESKQDESGMPNNRFLAERTGGTYSTLKVQPAELEDSGVYFCASSLRILDGNEQFFGPGTRLTVL.

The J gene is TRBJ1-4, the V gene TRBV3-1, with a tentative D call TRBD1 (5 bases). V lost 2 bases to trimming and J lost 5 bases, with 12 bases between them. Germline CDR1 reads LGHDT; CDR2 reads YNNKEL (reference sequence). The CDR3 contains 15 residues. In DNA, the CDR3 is TGTGCCAGCAGCCAATCGGGACTGCTAAATGAAAAACTGTTTTTT. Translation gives CASSQSGLLNEKLFF.

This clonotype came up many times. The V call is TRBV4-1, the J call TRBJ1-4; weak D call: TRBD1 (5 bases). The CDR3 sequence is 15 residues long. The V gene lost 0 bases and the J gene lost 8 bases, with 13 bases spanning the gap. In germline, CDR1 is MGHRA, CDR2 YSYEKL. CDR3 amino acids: CASSQEAGLAEKLFF. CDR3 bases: TGCGCCAGCAGCCAAGAAGCAGGGCTTGCGGAAAAACTGTTTTTT.

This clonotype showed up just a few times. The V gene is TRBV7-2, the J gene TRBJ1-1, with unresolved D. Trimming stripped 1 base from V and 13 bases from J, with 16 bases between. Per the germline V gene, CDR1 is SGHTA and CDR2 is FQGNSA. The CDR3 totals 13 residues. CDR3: CASSLDEVLKGFF. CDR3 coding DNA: TGTGCCAGCAGCTTAGACGAGGTTCTAAAGGGTTTCTTT. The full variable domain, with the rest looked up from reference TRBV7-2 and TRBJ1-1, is GAGVSQSPSNKVTEKGKDVELRCDPISGHTALYWYRQSLGQGLEFLIYFQGNSAPDKSGLPSDRFSAERTGGSVSTLTIQRTQQEDSAVYLCASSLDEVLKGFFGQGTRLTVV.